A single sample gave rise to the 25 T cell receptor beta chains below, sequenced in a study of graft-versus-host responses after intestinal transplantation. Sequencing used immunoSEQ multiplex PCR; TCRdb keeps in-frame clones, though not all of them. The sample has some 13,000 clones; around a third are singletons. Sequenced material: alloreactive CD4+ T cells from a mixed lymphocyte reaction culture, taken before intestinal transplant. Documented subset: CFSE-low proliferating T cells sorted from approximately 6-day pre-transplant mixed lymphocyte reaction (GvH or HvG direction). Receptors were obtained from a human patient who received an intestinal transplant.

This clone has more than one count but fewer than ten. The V call is TRBV18, the J call TRBJ2-5, with D unresolved. V lost 6 bases to trimming and J lost 2 bases, with 4 bases between them. The CDR3 is 11 residues long. Germline CDR1 KGHSH, CDR2 LQKENI. The chain's CDR3 is CASSSQETQYF. DNA for the CDR3: TGTGCCAGCTCCTCACAAGAGACCCAGTACTTC. The variable domain in full, completed from reference TRBV18 and TRBJ2-5, reads NAGVMQNPRHLVRRRGQEARLRCSPMKGHSHVYWYRQLPEEGLKFMVYLQKENIIDESGMPKERFSAEFPKEGPSILRIQQVVRGDSAAYFCASSSQETQYFGPGTRLLVL.

The gene calls are TRBV6-9 and TRBJ1-1; D gene uncertain. The CDR3 consists of 15 residues. V was shortened by 4 bases and J by 5 bases, with 17 bases between the two germline ends. In germline, CDR1 is MNHGY, CDR2 SVAAGI. CDR3 sequence: CASSSLGSGRTEAFF. The CDR3 DNA reads as TGTGCCAGCAGTTCCCTAGGATCCGGGAGGACTGAAGCTTTCTTT.

As concerns this clone: At one end the junction does not follow the germline gene, possibly because of a read error. The gene calls are TRBV5-4 and TRBJ1-2; no clear D gene. Per the germline V gene, CDR1 is SGHNT and CDR2 is YYREEE (reference sequence). CDR3 length: 14 residues. The CDR3 here is CAGSLVSVAHGYTF. The CDR3, as DNA: TGTGCCGGCAGCTTGGTGTCAGTGGCCCATGGCTACACCTTC.

The chain combines TRBV7-9 with TRBJ1-6, with no clear D. Germline lookup yields CDR1 SEHNR and CDR2 FQNEAQ (reference sequence). V lost 1 base and J 10 bases, leaving 8 bases between the germline ends. The CDR3 runs to 13 residues. The CDR3 loop is CASSLGSYSPLHF. For the CDR3, the DNA is TGTGCCAGCAGCTTAGGCAGTTACTCACCCCTCCACTTT. The variable domain in full, with the rest retrieved from reference TRBV7-9 and TRBJ1-6, is DTGVSQNPRHKITKRGQNVTFRCDPISEHNRLYWYRQTLGQGPEFLTYFQNEAQLEKSRLLSDRFSAERPKGSFSTLEIQRTEQGDSAMYLCASSLGSYSPLHFGNGTRLTVT.

This sequence joins TRBV5-1 and TRBJ2-7; 11 bases are a match to TRBD1. Germline CDR1 reads SGHRS; CDR2 reads YFSETQ. Trimming took 0 bases from V and 2 from J; bases not matched to a gene: 1. This CDR3 has 15 amino acids. CDR3 residues: CASSLGTGGTYEQYF. CDR3 in DNA: TGCGCCAGCAGCTTGGGGACAGGGGGCACCTACGAGCAGTACTTC.

This clone was observed a handful of times. The chain couples TRBV5-4 to TRBJ1-3; a weak D match, TRBD1 (5 bases). CDR3 length equals 16 residues. The V end was cut by 4 bases, the J end by 0 bases, with 14 bases between. The germline CDR1 and CDR2 sequences are SGHNT and YYREEE (reference sequence). This CDR3 is CASSQGDKSSGNTIYF. CDR3 DNA sequence: TGTGCCAGCAGCCAAGGGGATAAGAGCTCTGGAAACACCATATATTTT.

This clone appeared a few times. This chain joins TRBV28 and TRBJ1-4, with D maybe TRBD1 (5 bases). The ends were cut back, 5 bases at V and 8 bases at J, with 15 bases in the middle. Germline CDR1 is MDHEN and CDR2 is SYDVKM. This CDR3 comprises 14 residues. The CDR3 DNA sequence: TGTGCCAGCAGTCCCTCCAGGGTTTGGGAAAAACTGTTTTTT. Protein product: CASSPSRVWEKLFF.

Concerning this clone: Other DNA sequences within the sample encode an identical CDR3. The V and J genes are TRBV14 and TRBJ2-5; D might be TRBD1 (6 bases). The V gene's germline CDR1 is SGHDN and CDR2 FVKESK. The CDR3 spans 14 residues. V lost 4 bases to trimming and J lost 4 bases, with 13 bases between them. CDR3: CASSPTGVRETQYF. The DNA for the CDR3 is TGTGCCAGCAGCCCGACAGGCGTGCGAGAGACCCAGTACTTC.

The gene calls are TRBV7-2 and TRBJ2-7, with D perhaps TRBD1 or TRBD2 (5 bases each). Trimming took off 6 bases at V and 12 bases at J, with 18 bases between the two ends. The CDR3 has 12 amino acids. Germline CDR1 and CDR2: SGHTA and FQGNSA. CDR3: CASSGDFWDAYF. The CDR3 DNA reads as TGTGCCAGCAGTGGAGACTTCTGGGACGCGTACTTC.

V usage is TRBV2 and J usage is TRBJ1-5; 7 bases align to TRBD1. Germline V lookup: CDR1 SNHLY, CDR2 FYNNEI. There are 13 residues in the CDR3. Trimming at V came to 5 bases and at J to 6 bases, leaving 4 bases not matched to a gene. CDR3 sequence (DNA): TGTGCCAGCAGTAGGACAGGAGGTCAGCCCCAGCATTTT. Protein sequence: CASSRTGGQPQHF.

The chain links TRBV25-1 to TRBJ2-7, with D maybe TRBD2 (6 bases). Between the trimmed V and J ends, which lost 5 bases and 6 bases, there was a span of 20 bases. The CDR3 totals 15 residues. CDR1 is MGHDK, CDR2 SYGVNS, per germline. This chain's CDR3 is CASSPLTSPPGEQYF. The CDR3, as DNA: TGTGCCAGCAGTCCCCTGACTAGTCCTCCAGGCGAGCAGTACTTC.

This chain joins TRBV27 and TRBJ1-5; D is perhaps TRBD1 (6 bases). V was shortened by 8 bases and J by 5 bases, with 22 bases between the two germline ends. Germline loops: CDR1 MNHEY, CDR2 SMNVEV (reference sequence). The length of the CDR3 is 16 residues. CDR3 DNA sequence: TGTGCCAGCTACCCACGACAGGAAGTGGAGGATCAGCCCCAGCATTTT. Amino acids: CASYPRQEVEDQPQHF.

The V gene is TRBV5-1, the J gene TRBJ2-2; D remains ambiguous. The CDR3 length is 13 residues. The V end was cut by 1 base, the J end by 4 bases, with 5 bases between. Germline V gene lookup returns CDR1 SGHRS and CDR2 YFSETQ. CDR3 protein: CASSLIVTGELFF. DNA for the CDR3: TGCGCCAGCAGCTTGATAGTCACCGGGGAGCTGTTTTTT. The full variable domain, with the rest looked up from reference TRBV5-1 and TRBJ2-2, is KAGVTQTPRYLIKTRGQQVTLSCSPISGHRSVSWYQQTPGQGLQFLFEYFSETQRNKGNFPGRFSGRQFSNSRSEMNVSTLELGDSALYLCASSLIVTGELFFGEGSRLTVL.

The chain carries TRBV5-1 and TRBJ1-5; D remains unclear. The germline V gene has CDR1 SGHRS and CDR2 YFSETQ. V was clipped by 0 bases and J by 3 bases, with 13 bases between them. The CDR3 spans 16 residues. The CDR3 sequence: CASSLEPGDHNQPQHF. In nucleotides, the CDR3 is TGCGCCAGCAGCTTGGAACCCGGGGATCACAATCAGCCCCAGCATTTT. The full variable domain, its missing parts supplied by reference TRBV5-1 and TRBJ1-5, is KAGVTQTPRYLIKTRGQQVTLSCSPISGHRSVSWYQQTPGQGLQFLFEYFSETQRNKGNFPGRFSGRQFSNSRSEMNVSTLELGDSALYLCASSLEPGDHNQPQHFGDGTRLSIL.

This clone was detected a few times. The CDR3 protein is CASSLGTSLGQYF. CDR3 DNA sequence: TGCGCCAGCAGCTTGGGTACGTCACTCGGGCAGTACTTC. The J gene is TRBJ2-7, the V gene TRBV5-1; no firm D call. The germline V gene encodes CDR1 SGHRS and CDR2 YFSETQ. V was cut by 0 bases and J by 9 bases, with 13 bases left in between. The CDR3 covers 13 residues.

Sample share makes this clone medium-sized (0.01 to 0.1%). This sequence joins TRBV28 and TRBJ1-3, with 7 bases that match TRBD1. J was trimmed by 5 bases and V by 10 bases; bases with no gene match: 5. The CDR3 is 12 amino acids. Germline V lookup: CDR1 MDHEN, CDR2 SYDVKM. In DNA form, the CDR3 reads TGTGCCACCCGGGACAGACGAAACACCATATATTTT. Translation gives CATRDRRNTIYF.

There are a few counts of this clone. For the CDR3, the DNA is TGTGCCTGGAATCAAGGACAGGGAAGGGGAGAACTGTTTTTT. This encodes CAWNQGQGRGELFF. The genes are TRBV30 and TRBJ1-4; the match to TRBD1 covers 8 bases. Germline CDR1 and CDR2: GTSNPN and SVGIG (reference sequence). V dropped 4 bases and J dropped 12; count of bases not matched to a gene: 13. The CDR3 length is 14 residues.

This clone was observed a handful of times. This chain links TRBV28 with TRBJ1-5; D unclear. This CDR3 has 12 residues. V was clipped by 6 bases and J by 3 bases, with 6 bases between them. Germline CDR1 reads MDHEN; CDR2 reads SYDVKM. CDR3 nucleotide sequence: TGTGCCAGCAGAGAGAACAATCAGCCCCAGCATTTT. Residues: CASRENNQPQHF. The whole variable domain, filled in from reference TRBV28 and TRBJ1-5, reads DVKVTQSSRYLVKRTGEKVFLECVQDMDHENMFWYRQDPGLGLRLIYFSYDVKMKEKGDIPEGYSVSREKKERFSLILESASTNQTSMYLCASRENNQPQHFGDGTRLSIL.

V and J are TRBV11-2 and TRBJ1-1; D is ambiguous. With 4 bases removed from V and 1 base from J, the gap between germline ends came to 10 bases. Germline V gene lookup returns CDR1 SGHAT and CDR2 FQNNGV. The CDR3 length is 14 residues. The CDR3 spells CASSSGVPNTEAFF. The CDR3 region has the DNA TGTGCCAGCAGCTCTGGGGTCCCGAACACTGAAGCTTTCTTT.

This clone turned up a few times. This rearrangement joins TRBV5-4 to TRBJ2-3, with TRBD2 matching over 8 bases. V trimming: 4 bases; J trimming: 6 bases; junction bases outside the gene matches: 7. There are 14 residues in the CDR3. Germline CDR1 SGHNT, CDR2 YYREEE (reference sequence). CDR3 protein: CASSRSGIGDTQYF. In DNA form, the CDR3 reads TGTGCCAGCAGCCGTAGCGGGATTGGGGATACGCAGTATTTT.

CDR3 in DNA: TGTGCCAGCACAGGGACCTACGAGCAGTACTTC. It yields the protein CASTGTYEQYF. V gene TRBV6-5 combines with J gene TRBJ2-7, with D perhaps matching TRBD1 (5 bases). The V gene lost 7 bases and the J gene lost 2 bases, with 6 bases spanning the gap. The CDR3 contains 11 residues. The V gene's germline CDR1 is MNHEY and CDR2 SVGAGI.

This clone was detected a few times. The chain is built from TRBV28 and TRBJ2-5, with 10 positions matching TRBD1. Germline V gene lookup returns CDR1 MDHEN and CDR2 SYDVKM. V lost 7 bases, J lost 2 bases, and 13 bases stayed unmatched. This CDR3 comprises 17 residues. CDR3 residues: CASTPSLTGGGQETQYF. CDR3 in DNA: TGTGCCAGCACCCCTTCGCTGACAGGGGGCGGACAAGAGACCCAGTACTTC.

Concerning this clone: A much larger clone lies one base from this, so it may be a read error. The chain couples TRBV6-5 to TRBJ2-7; a possible D gene is TRBD2 (6 bases). Germline loops: CDR1 MNHEY, CDR2 SVGAGI. V lost 5 bases, J lost 3 bases, and 11 bases lay in between. CDR3 length: 13 residues. CDR3 loop: CASSRLGVYEQYF. CDR3 coding DNA: TGTGCCAGCAGTAGACTAGGAGTCTACGAGCAGTACTTC.

The chain recombines TRBV6-9 with TRBJ1-1; perhaps TRBD1 as D (5 bases). The CDR3 spans 14 residues. Germline values: CDR1 MNHGY, CDR2 SVAAGI. V lost 7 bases to trimming and J lost 3 bases, with 15 bases between them. The CDR3 region has the DNA TGTGCCAGCATGACAAGGGGCGGGGACACTGAAGCTTTCTTT. As protein: CASMTRGGDTEAFF.

The gene calls are TRBV5-1 and TRBJ1-2; 8 bases line up with TRBD1. Trimming took 4 bases from V and 0 from J; bases not matched to a gene: 8. Germline V gene sequence: CDR1 SGHRS, CDR2 YFSETQ. This CDR3 is built from 16 residues. The CDR3 coding sequence is TGCGCCAGCAGCAGCGGACAGGGCCCTTCTAACTATGGCTACACCTTC. Translated, it gives CASSSGQGPSNYGYTF.